These 21 T cell receptor beta chains originate from one sample sequenced in a study of long-term antiretroviral therapy in people with HIV (dated 2022 in TCRdb). The immunoSEQ hsTCRB v3.0 assay was used at survey level resolution to sequence the TRB variable region. TCRdb took this table from immuneACCESS and kept in-frame rearrangements with V and J called. Such tables lack part of the clones; where checked against another copy, unresolved V genes explain under half of the gap, and the rest is unexplained. Recorded for this sample are roughly 18,000 clones; 91% of them occurred a single time. Roughly a tenth of the sample lies in the top ten. The sample in question was unsorted PBMCs, obtained 3 years after starting antiretroviral therapy. The receptors stem from a middle-aged man with HIV.

This sequence joins TRBV28 and TRBJ1-6, with D possibly matching TRBD1 (5 bases). The CDR3 loop spans 20 amino acids. V dropped 3 bases and J dropped 1 base, with 22 bases sitting between them. Per the germline V gene, CDR1 is MDHEN and CDR2 is SYDVKM. Here the CDR3 DNA reads TGTGCCAGCAGTTTTATTTCTCTTGGGAAAAGGGGATCCTATAATTCACCCCTCCACTTT. This encodes CASSFISLGKRGSYNSPLHF. Combining the CDR3 with reference TRBV28 and TRBJ1-6 gives the whole variable domain DVKVTQSSRYLVKRTGEKVFLECVQDMDHENMFWYRQDPGLGLRLIYFSYDVKMKEKGDIPEGYSVSREKKERFSLILESASTNQTSMYLCASSFISLGKRGSYNSPLHFGNGTRLTVT.

This clone has just a few counts. CDR3 in DNA: TGCGCCAGCCGCCCCTTTTCGACAGAGAACACTGAAGCTTTCTTT. Amino acid sequence: CASRPFSTENTEAFF. This chain joins TRBV5-1 and TRBJ1-1, with D perhaps TRBD1 (5 bases). The V gene lost 7 bases and the J gene lost 1 base, with 17 bases spanning the gap. The CDR3 covers 15 residues. The germline V gene has CDR1 SGHRS and CDR2 YFSETQ. The complete variable domain, with remaining parts taken from reference TRBV5-1 and TRBJ1-1, reads KAGVTQTPRYLIKTRGQQVTLSCSPISGHRSVSWYQQTPGQGLQFLFEYFSETQRNKGNFPGRFSGRQFSNSRSEMNVSTLELGDSALYLCASRPFSTENTEAFFGQGTRLTVV.

This rearrangement joins TRBV5-1 to TRBJ2-7; unclear D gene. Between the trimmed V and J ends, which lost 4 bases and 5 bases, there was a span of 19 bases. CDR3 length equals 15 residues. From germline, CDR1 is SGHRS and CDR2 YFSETQ. CDR3 DNA: TGCGCCAGCAGCCCCACGGACCGTCCGATAGACGAGCAGTACTTC. Protein product: CASSPTDRPIDEQYF.

The chain is built from TRBV5-1 and TRBJ1-2; maybe TRBD1 (6 bases). Between the trimmed V and J ends, which lost 2 bases and 2 bases, there was a span of 16 bases. The CDR3 length is 16 residues. The germline gives CDR1 SGHRS, CDR2 YFSETQ. The CDR3 loop reads CASSLATGWENYGYTF. CDR3 coding DNA: TGCGCCAGCAGCTTAGCCACAGGGTGGGAGAACTATGGCTACACCTTC.

This clone was found once. J is TRBJ2-1 and V is TRBV5-4; TRBD2 agrees at 10 bases. This CDR3 is built from 16 residues. CDR1 SGHNT and CDR2 YYREEE come from the germline V gene (reference sequence). Trimming removed 1 base from V and 5 bases from J; junction bases left unmatched: 6. The CDR3 sequence: CASSLFSGGSHNEQFF. DNA for the CDR3: TGTGCCAGCAGCTTGTTTAGCGGGGGGTCCCACAATGAGCAGTTCTTC.

The V call is TRBV7-2, the J call TRBJ2-3, with a possible D match to TRBD2 (6 bases). The CDR3 runs 18 residues. The ends were cut back, 4 bases at V and 4 bases at J, with 24 bases in the middle. Per germline, CDR1 SGHTA and CDR2 FQGNSA. The CDR3 region has the DNA TGTGCCAGCAGCTATGACTATCCCGGGGGATTCAGGGCAGATACGCAGTATTTT. This sequence encodes CASSYDYPGGFRADTQYF.

Concerning this clone itself: This same CDR3 is encoded by further DNA sequences in the sample. This sequence joins TRBV9 and TRBJ2-3; 7 bases align to TRBD1. CDR3 length equals 14 residues. The V segment lost 0 bases and the J segment 5 bases; nucleotides outside the gene matches: 3. Germline V lookup: CDR1 SGDLS, CDR2 YYNGEE. CDR3 residues: CASSVVSGGDTQYF. For the CDR3, the DNA is TGTGCCAGCAGCGTAGTCTCAGGGGGAGATACGCAGTATTTT.

The genes are TRBV11-3 and TRBJ2-1, with D uncertain. This CDR3 region has 11 residues. The ends were cut back, 4 bases at V and 9 bases at J, with 7 bases in the middle. Germline V gene sequence: CDR1 SGHNT, CDR2 YENEEA. The CDR3 spells CASSYRGEQFF. The CDR3 bases are TGTGCCAGCAGCTACCGTGGTGAGCAGTTCTTC.

The chain carries TRBV19 and TRBJ2-3, with D possibly TRBD1 on 5 matching bases. The CDR3 consists of 14 residues. In germline, CDR1 is LNHDA, CDR2 SQIVND (reference sequence). V was cut by 3 bases and J by 3 bases, with 10 bases left in between. In DNA form, the CDR3 reads TGTGCCAGTAGTATTGGCAGGGAAACAGATACGCAGTATTTT. Translating gives CASSIGRETDTQYF.

The gene calls are TRBV6-6 and TRBJ1-6, with D perhaps TRBD1 (6 bases). V gave up 8 bases and J gave up 7 bases, with 18 bases separating them. The germline gives CDR1 MNHNY, CDR2 SVGAGI (reference sequence). This CDR3 has 15 amino acids. CDR3 nucleotide sequence: TGTGCCAGCCGTTCGAGACAGGACCTAAATTCACCCCTCCACTTT. This codes for CASRSRQDLNSPLHF.

CDR3 sequence reads: CASSSPARSYEQYF. Here the CDR3 DNA reads TGTGCCAGCAGTTCCCCTGCCCGATCCTACGAGCAGTACTTC. V is TRBV28 and J is TRBJ2-7; D unresolved. V gave up 4 bases and J gave up 1 base, with 11 bases separating them. Germline CDR1 is MDHEN and CDR2 is SYDVKM. This CDR3 spans 14 amino acids.

This clone was seen a handful of times. This chain uses TRBV7-8 with TRBJ1-6; 11 bases agree with TRBD1. This CDR3 spans 15 amino acids. J lost 10 bases, V lost 0 bases, and 2 bases had no gene match. The V gene's germline CDR1 is SGHVS and CDR2 FQNEAQ. The chain's CDR3 is CASSLADRGHSPLHF. The CDR3 nucleotides read TGTGCCAGCAGCTTAGCGGACAGGGGGCACTCACCCCTCCACTTT.

The J gene is TRBJ2-7, the V gene TRBV10-2, with D perhaps matching TRBD1 or TRBD2 (5 bases each). The CDR3 consists of 13 residues. The germline V and J ends were trimmed by 10 bases and 2 bases, with 15 bases remaining between them. Germline CDR1 and CDR2: WSHSY and SAAADI. CDR3 nucleotide sequence: TGCGCCACCAAGGGGAGCGACCCCTACGAGCAGTACTTC. It is translated as CATKGSDPYEQYF.

This chain links TRBV5-5 with TRBJ1-6, with D hard to call. Trimming shortened V by 4 bases and J by 8 bases, and 10 bases separated the two germline ends. This CDR3 comprises 13 residues. The germline CDR1 and CDR2 sequences are SGHKS and YYEKEE (reference sequence). In nucleotides, the CDR3 is TGTGCCAGCAGCATCACGACGGATTCACCCCTCCACTTT. It translates to CASSITTDSPLHF. Drawing the rest from reference TRBV5-5 and TRBJ1-6, the complete variable domain is DAGVTQSPTHLIKTRGQQVTLRCSPISGHKSVSWYQQVLGQGPQFIFQYYEKEERGRGNFPDRFSARQFPNYSSELNVNALLLGDSALYLCASSITTDSPLHFGNGTRLTVT.

The CDR3 coding sequence is TGTGCCAGCAGCTCAGCCTCCAGGGGACCTGAAGCTTTCTTT. Amino acid sequence: CASSSASRGPEAFF. V usage is TRBV9 and J usage is TRBJ1-1; a weak D match, TRBD1 (6 bases). Germline V CDR1 and CDR2: SGDLS, YYNGEE. Trimming left V 4 bases short and J 6 bases short, with 16 bases between. CDR3 size: 14 residues.

This clone was seen just once. CDR3 in amino acids: CASTSGANVLTF. The CDR3 DNA reads as TGTGCCAGTACATCCGGGGCCAACGTCCTGACTTTC. The V and J genes are TRBV19 and TRBJ2-6; D gene ambiguous. Trimming pared 7 bases from V and 4 bases from J, leaving 5 bases between. Germline V lookup: CDR1 LNHDA, CDR2 SQIVND (reference sequence). This CDR3 has 12 residues. Supplemented by reference TRBV19 and TRBJ2-6, the full variable domain reads DGGITQSPKYLFRKEGQNVTLSCEQNLNHDAMYWYRQDPGQGLRLIYYSQIVNDFQKGDIAEGYSVSREKKESFPLTVTSAQKNPTAFYLCASTSGANVLTFGAGSRLTVL.

This chain joins TRBV27 and TRBJ2-7; 8 bases fit TRBD2. CDR1 and CDR2 from the germline V gene are MNHEY and SMNVEV (reference sequence). The CDR3 has 13 amino acids. The V and J ends lost 5 bases and 6 bases, in that order; junction bases with no gene match: 6. In nucleotides, the CDR3 is TGTGCCAGCAGTCCCGGGACTAGTTCCGAGCAGTACTTC. Translation gives CASSPGTSSEQYF.

The chain is built from TRBV6-1 and TRBJ2-3; 9 bases are a match to TRBD2. Germline values: CDR1 MNHNS, CDR2 SASEGT. This CDR3 has 14 amino acids. The V segment lost 1 base and the J segment 8 bases; nucleotides outside the gene matches: 4. The CDR3 here is CASSEGGGGITQYF. Here the CDR3 DNA reads TGTGCCAGCAGTGAAGGCGGGGGGGGGATTACGCAGTATTTT.

This chain connects TRBV7-2 to TRBJ1-4; no firm D call. Germline assignment: CDR1 SGHTA and CDR2 FQGNSA. The CDR3 contains 13 residues. Trimming removed 5 bases from V and 7 bases from J, with 11 bases in between. The CDR3 loop is CASSPASGEKLFF. CDR3 bases: TGTGCCAGCAGCCCGGCCTCGGGTGAAAAACTGTTTTTT.

The chain joins TRBV6-6 to TRBJ2-3; D is uncertain. CDR3 length: 15 residues. The germline V gene has CDR1 MNHNY and CDR2 SVGAGI (reference sequence). Deletions cut 2 bases from V and 4 bases from J, with 13 bases between. The CDR3 DNA follows: TGTGCCAGCAGTTACCCCTCCGACCTCGCAGATACGCAGTATTTT. Its translation is CASSYPSDLADTQYF.

The chain links TRBV6-1 to TRBJ2-5, with TRBD2 matching over 7 bases. The CDR3 sequence is 13 residues long. V dropped 7 bases and J dropped 3; count of bases not matched to a gene: 5. Per germline, CDR1 MNHNS and CDR2 SASEGT. CDR3 protein: CASMPSGEETQYF. As DNA, the CDR3 is TGTGCCAGCATGCCTAGCGGAGAAGAGACCCAGTACTTC.